The clone carrying this T cell receptor (beta chain) came up a few times. One entry per CDR3 protein results from TCRdb running MiXCR on the RT-PCR reads. The table lists about 680,000 distinct CDR3 sequences, 11% to 15% of them singletons. CDR1 and CDR2 from the germline V gene are LGHDT and YNNKEL (reference sequence). V was shortened by 3 bases and J by 7 bases, with 18 bases between the two germline ends. There are 16 residues in the CDR3. The TCR sequence derives from a female donor in good health, serving as a healthy control. This sequence joins TRBV3-1 and TRBJ1-4; no firm D call. Sequenced material: memory CD4+ T cells from blood. The CDR3 DNA sequence: TGTGCCAGCAGCCACAAGGGCCGGGCCAGCGGTGAAAAACTGTTTTTT. Its translation is CASSHKGRASGEKLFF. Using reference TRBV3-1 and TRBJ1-4 for the parts outside the CDR3, the full variable domain is DTAVSQTPKYLVTQMGNDKSIKCEQNLGHDTMYWYKQDSKKFLKIMFSYNNKELIINETVPNRFSPKSPDKAHLNLHINSLELGDSAVYFCASSHKGRASGEKLFFGSGTQLSVL.